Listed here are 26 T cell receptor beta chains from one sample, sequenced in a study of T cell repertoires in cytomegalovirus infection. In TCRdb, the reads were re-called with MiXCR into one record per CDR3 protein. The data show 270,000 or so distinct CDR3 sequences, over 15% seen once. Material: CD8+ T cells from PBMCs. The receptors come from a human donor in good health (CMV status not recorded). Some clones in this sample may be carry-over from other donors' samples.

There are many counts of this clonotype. CDR3 region: CASKDGSGANVLTF. CDR3 bases: TGCGCCTCTAAGGATGGTTCTGGGGCCAACGTCCTGACTTTC. This chain uses TRBV4-3 with TRBJ2-6; unclear D gene. V was pared by 11 bases and J by 1 base, with 12 bases between. Germline-derived CDR1 and CDR2 are LGHNA and YSLEER. CDR3 size: 14 residues.

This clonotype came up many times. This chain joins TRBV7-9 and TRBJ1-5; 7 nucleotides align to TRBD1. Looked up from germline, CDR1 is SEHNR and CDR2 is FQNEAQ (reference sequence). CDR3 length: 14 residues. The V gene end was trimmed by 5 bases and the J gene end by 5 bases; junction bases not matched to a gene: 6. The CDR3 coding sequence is TGTGCCAGCAGCCCATTCGACAGGGATCAGCCCCAGCATTTT. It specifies CASSPFDRDQPQHF.

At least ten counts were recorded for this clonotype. Here the CDR3 reads CASSLVSGGGYNEQFF. For the CDR3, the DNA is TGTGCCAGCAGCTTAGTTAGCGGGGGGGGATACAATGAGCAGTTCTTC. This sequence joins TRBV7-6 and TRBJ2-1; 11 nucleotides align to TRBD2. The germline CDR1 and CDR2 sequences are SGHVS and FNYEAQ. This CDR3 region has 16 residues. With V trimmed by 1 base and J by 4 bases, 3 bases remained unmatched.

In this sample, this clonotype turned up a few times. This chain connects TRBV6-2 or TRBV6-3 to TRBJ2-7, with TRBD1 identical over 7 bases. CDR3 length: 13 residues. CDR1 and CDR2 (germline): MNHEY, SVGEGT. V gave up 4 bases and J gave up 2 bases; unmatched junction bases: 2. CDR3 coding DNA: TGTGCCAGCAGTTGGGACAGAGCCTACGAGCAGTACTTC. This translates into CASSWDRAYEQYF.

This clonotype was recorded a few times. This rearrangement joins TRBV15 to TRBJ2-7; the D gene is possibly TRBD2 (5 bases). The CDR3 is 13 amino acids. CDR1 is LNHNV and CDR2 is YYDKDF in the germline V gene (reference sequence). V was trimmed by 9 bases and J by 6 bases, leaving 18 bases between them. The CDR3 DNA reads TGTGCCACGCGGCCGAGTGGTGCGGGCGAGCAGTACTTC. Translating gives CATRPSGAGEQYF. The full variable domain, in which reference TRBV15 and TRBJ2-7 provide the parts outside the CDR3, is DAMVIQNPRYQVTQFGKPVTLSCSQTLNHNVMYWYQQKSSQAPKLLFHYYDKDFNNEADTPDNFQSRRPNTSFCFLDIRSPGLGDTAMYLCATRPSGAGEQYFGPGTRLTVT.

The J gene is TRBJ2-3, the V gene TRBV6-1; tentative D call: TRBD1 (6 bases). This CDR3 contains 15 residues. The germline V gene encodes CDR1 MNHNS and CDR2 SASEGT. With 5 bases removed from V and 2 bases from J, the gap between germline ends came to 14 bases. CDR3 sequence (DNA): TGTGCCAGCAGTTATTTCAGGGGTACCACAGATACGCAGTATTTT. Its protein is CASSYFRGTTDTQYF.

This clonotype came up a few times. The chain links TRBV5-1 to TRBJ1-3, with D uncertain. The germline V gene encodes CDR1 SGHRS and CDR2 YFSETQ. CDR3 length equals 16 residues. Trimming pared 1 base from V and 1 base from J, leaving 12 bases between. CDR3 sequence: CASSLREAGSGNTIYF. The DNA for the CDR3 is TGCGCCAGCAGCTTGCGGGAGGCAGGATCTGGAAACACCATATATTTT.

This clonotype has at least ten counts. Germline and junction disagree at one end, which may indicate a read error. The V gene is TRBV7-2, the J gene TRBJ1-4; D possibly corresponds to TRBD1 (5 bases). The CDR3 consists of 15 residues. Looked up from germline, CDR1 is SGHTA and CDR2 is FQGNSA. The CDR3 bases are TGTGCCAGCAGCCTAGCCGGGGCATCGGGCGAAAAACTGTTTTTT. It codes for CASSLAGASGEKLFF.

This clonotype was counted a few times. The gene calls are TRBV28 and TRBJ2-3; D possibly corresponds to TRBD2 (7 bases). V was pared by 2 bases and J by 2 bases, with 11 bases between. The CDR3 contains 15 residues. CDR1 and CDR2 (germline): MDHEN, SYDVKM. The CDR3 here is CASSLGGANTDTQYF. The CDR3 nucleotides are TGTGCCAGCAGTTTAGGGGGGGCGAACACAGATACGCAGTATTTT.

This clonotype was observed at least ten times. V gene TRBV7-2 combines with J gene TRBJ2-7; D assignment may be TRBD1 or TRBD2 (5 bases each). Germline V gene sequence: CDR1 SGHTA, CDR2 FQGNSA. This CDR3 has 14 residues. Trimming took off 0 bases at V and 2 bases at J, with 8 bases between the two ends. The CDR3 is CASSLAGAPYEQYF. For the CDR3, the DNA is TGTGCCAGCAGCTTAGCCGGGGCGCCCTACGAGCAGTACTTC.

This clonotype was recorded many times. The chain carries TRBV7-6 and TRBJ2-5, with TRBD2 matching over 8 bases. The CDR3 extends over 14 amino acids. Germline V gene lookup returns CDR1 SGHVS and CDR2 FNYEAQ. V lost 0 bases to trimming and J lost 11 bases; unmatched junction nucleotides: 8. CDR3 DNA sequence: TGTGCCAGCAGCTTAGCTGGCGGGGGGCCGATGCAGTACTTC. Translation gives CASSLAGGGPMQYF.

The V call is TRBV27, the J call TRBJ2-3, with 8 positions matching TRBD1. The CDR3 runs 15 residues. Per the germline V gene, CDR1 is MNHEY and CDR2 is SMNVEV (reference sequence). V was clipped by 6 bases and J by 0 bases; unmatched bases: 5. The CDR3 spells CASSQGTGSTDTQYF. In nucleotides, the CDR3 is TGTGCCAGCAGCCAAGGGACAGGCAGCACAGATACGCAGTATTTT.

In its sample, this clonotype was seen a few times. CDR3 residues: CASSRQQTSTDTQYF. The CDR3 nucleotides read TGCGCCAGCAGCCGACAGCAGACTAGCACAGATACGCAGTATTTT. The genes are TRBV4-1 and TRBJ2-3; tentatively, D is TRBD1 (5 bases). This CDR3 has 15 residues. CDR1 and CDR2 (germline): MGHRA, YSYEKL. V was trimmed by 4 bases and J by 0 bases, leaving 11 bases between them.

In DNA form, the CDR3 reads TGTGCCAGCAGTGAGGCACAGGCGGTATCGTACGCGAACTACGAGCAGTACTTC. This translates into CASSEAQAVSYANYEQYF. This chain links TRBV2 with TRBJ2-7; D is perhaps TRBD1 (5 bases). V lost 3 bases, J lost 3 bases, and 24 bases lay in between. The CDR3 loop spans 18 amino acids. Germline V gene data show CDR1 as SNHLY and CDR2 as FYNNEI.

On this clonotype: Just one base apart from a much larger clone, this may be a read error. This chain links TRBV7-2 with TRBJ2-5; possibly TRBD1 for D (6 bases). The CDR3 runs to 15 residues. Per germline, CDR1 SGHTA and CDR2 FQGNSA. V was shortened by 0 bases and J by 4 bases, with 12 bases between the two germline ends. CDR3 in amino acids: CASSLAGTIGETQYF. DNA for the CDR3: TGTGCCAGCAGCTTAGCGGGGACAATTGGAGAGACCCAGTACTTC.

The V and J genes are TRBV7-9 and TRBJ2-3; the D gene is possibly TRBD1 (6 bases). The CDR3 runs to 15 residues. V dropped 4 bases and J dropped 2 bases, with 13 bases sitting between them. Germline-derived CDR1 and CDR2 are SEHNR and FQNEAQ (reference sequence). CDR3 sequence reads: CASSSPLGATDTQYF. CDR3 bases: TGTGCCAGCAGCTCGCCTTTGGGGGCCACAGATACGCAGTATTTT.

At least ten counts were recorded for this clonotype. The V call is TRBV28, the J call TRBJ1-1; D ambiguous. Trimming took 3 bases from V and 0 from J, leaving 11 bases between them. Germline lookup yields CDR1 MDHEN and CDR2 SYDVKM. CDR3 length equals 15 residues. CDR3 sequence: CASSFQRVMNTEAFF. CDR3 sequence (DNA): TGTGCCAGCAGTTTTCAGAGGGTGATGAACACTGAAGCTTTCTTT.

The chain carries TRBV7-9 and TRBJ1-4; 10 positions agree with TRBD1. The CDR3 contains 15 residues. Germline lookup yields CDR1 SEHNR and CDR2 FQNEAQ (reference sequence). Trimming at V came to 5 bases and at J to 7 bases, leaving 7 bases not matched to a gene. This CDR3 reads CASSATGGAREKLFF. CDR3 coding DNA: TGTGCCAGCAGCGCGACAGGGGGCGCGCGTGAAAAACTGTTTTTT.

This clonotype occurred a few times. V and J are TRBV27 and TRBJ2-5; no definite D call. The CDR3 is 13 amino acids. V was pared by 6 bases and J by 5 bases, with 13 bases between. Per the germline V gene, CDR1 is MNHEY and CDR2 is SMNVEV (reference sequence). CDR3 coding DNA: TGTGCCAGCAGCATGGCAAAATGGGAGACCCAGTACTTC. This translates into CASSMAKWETQYF.

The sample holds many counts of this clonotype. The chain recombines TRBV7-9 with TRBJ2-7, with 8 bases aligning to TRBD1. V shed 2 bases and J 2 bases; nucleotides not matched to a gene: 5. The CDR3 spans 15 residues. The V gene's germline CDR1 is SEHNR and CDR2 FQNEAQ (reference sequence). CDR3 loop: CASSLIETGAYEQYF. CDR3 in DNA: TGTGCCAGCAGCTTAATTGAGACAGGGGCCTACGAGCAGTACTTC.

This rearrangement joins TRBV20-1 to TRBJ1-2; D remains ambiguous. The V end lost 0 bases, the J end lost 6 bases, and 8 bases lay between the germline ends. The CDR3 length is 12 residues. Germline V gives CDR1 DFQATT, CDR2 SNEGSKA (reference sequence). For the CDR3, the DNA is TGCAGTGCTAGAGATGTTCGGGATGGCTACACCTTC. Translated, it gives CSARDVRDGYTF.

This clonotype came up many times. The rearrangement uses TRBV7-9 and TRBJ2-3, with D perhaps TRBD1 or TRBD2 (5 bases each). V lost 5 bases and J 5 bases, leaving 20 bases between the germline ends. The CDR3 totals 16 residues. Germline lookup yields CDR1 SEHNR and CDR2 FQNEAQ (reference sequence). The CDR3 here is CASSRLEGWIEDTQYF. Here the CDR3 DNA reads TGTGCCAGCAGCAGGCTTGAGGGGTGGATTGAAGATACGCAGTATTTT.

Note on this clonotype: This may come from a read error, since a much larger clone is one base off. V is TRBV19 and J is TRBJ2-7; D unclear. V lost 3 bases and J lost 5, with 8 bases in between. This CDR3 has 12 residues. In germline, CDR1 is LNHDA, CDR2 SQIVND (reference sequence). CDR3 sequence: CASSIARNEQYF. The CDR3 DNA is TGTGCCAGTAGTATCGCCAGGAACGAGCAGTACTTC.

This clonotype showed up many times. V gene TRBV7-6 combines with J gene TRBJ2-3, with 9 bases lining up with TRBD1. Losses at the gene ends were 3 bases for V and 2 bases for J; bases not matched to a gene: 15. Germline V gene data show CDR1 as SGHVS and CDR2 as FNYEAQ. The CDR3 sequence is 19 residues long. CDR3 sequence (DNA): TGTGCCAGCAGCTTTTGGACCGGGACAGGGTCTCGTCACACAGATACGCAGTATTTT. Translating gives CASSFWTGTGSRHTDTQYF.

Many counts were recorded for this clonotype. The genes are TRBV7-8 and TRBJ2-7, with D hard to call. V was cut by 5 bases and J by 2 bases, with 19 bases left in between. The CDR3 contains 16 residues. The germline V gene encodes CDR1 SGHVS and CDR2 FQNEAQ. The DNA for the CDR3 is TGTGCCAGCAGCATCGCCGGGCCCCAGGTAACCTACGAGCAGTACTTC. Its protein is CASSIAGPQVTYEQYF.

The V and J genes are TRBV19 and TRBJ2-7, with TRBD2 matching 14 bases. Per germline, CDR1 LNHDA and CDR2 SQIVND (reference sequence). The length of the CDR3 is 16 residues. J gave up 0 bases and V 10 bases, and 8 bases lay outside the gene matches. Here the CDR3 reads CATGTSGGLHSYEQYF. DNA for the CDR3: TGTGCCACGGGGACTAGCGGGGGCCTCCACTCCTACGAGCAGTACTTC.